The T cell receptor beta chain under discussion was sequenced for a study of T cells after yellow fever vaccination (dated by TCRdb to the late 2010s). Background for the entire study: Libraries from fractions with low cell numbers were prepared with the SMART-Seq v4 Ultra Low Input RNA kit. To follow T-cell clones before and after primary and booster YFV17D yellow fever vaccination, bulk TCR alpha and beta repertoires were sequenced over time. Two healthy male donors, one aged 18 to 30 and one aged 30 to 40 years, made up the cohort. Blood was collected at multiple timepoints before and after primary and secondary immunization, and bulk PBMC replicates and cell subsets were isolated. Overall study outcomes, separate from this receptor: Most clones expanded after primary vaccination were re-detected after the booster (almost 98% of CD4 and around nine tenths of CD8), suggesting broad memory maintenance. Only a couple of donors were included in the study, so the extent to which the findings can be generalized is limited. A small fraction of clonotypes appeared in both the CD4 and CD8 compartments, likely as a result of convergent recombination. The secondary T-cell response was found to be weaker but faster than the primary response, with a peak reached on day 5 rather than on day 15. Because abundant contaminating clonotypes from the bulk population could be contained in FACS-sorted repertoires, computational filtering was required.

The meaning of the sample's treatment or condition label: live attenuated yellow fever vaccine strain. At every blood-draw timepoint, two biological replicates of bulk PBMCs were collected. PBMCs were isolated from peripheral blood using a standard Ficoll-Paque protocol. TriZol was used to extract RNA from bulk PBMCs, CD4 and CD8 fractions, and dextramer-positive and dextramer-negative fractions. TCR cDNA was synthesized by 5'RACE template switching, which introduced a universal primer site and unique molecular identifiers. Priming for cDNA synthesis came from both the TCR alpha and TCR beta constant segments. Library amplification used two PCR steps, and the second PCR step added sample barcodes and sequencing adapters. Libraries were sequenced on Illumina HiSeq 2500 (2x100 bp) or NovaSeq (2x150 bp). In the paper's pipeline: MIGEC handled demultiplexing of reads and collapsing into UMI consensus sequences, while MiXCR performed V(D)J alignment. Clonotypes responding to the vaccine were identified with edgeR on replicate PBMC samples, with the criteria of FDR below 0.01 and a log2 fold change above 5 up to day 15. Bulk clonotypes were assigned CD4 or CD8 identity according to which sequenced CD4 or CD8 repertoire held them at higher abundance. TCRdb itself trimmed the public reads at Q25 with fastp, ran MiXCR and retained productive beta chains. Rows matching on CDR3 protein sequence are summarized as one entry with the most common DNA and genes. These V and J calls originate from TCRdb's pipeline instead of the authors' own analysis. The sample data list hundreds of thousands of distinct CDR3 sequences, and over 9% of these were observed just once. Jointly, the top ten make up approximately 15% of the sample.

This clonotype was recorded many times. Its antigen remains undetermined. It has no much larger one-base neighbor in the sample; base qualities were not kept. V gives up 4 bases and J gives up 11 bases, and the segment between their germline ends measures 15 bases. The germline V gene gives CDR1 as SQVTM and CDR2 as ANQGSEA. CDR3 length: 12 amino acids, cysteine to phenylalanine. Of the read, only the CDR3 DNA is kept; its 36 bases are in frame from base 1. The receptor was derived from a man aged 25-45 years who received the YFV17D yellow fever vaccine. The input for sequencing was PBMCs, taken on the day of the yellow fever booster vaccination. The chain is encoded by TRBV29-1 joined to TRBJ2-1; the D element could tentatively be TRBD1 or TRBD2, as 5 bases agree for each. The DNA sequence is as follows: TGCAGCGTTGTTGGGCCCGGGACCAAGCAGTTCTTC. This gives the protein CSVVGPGTKQFF.